The 9 T cell receptor beta chains presented below share a single source sample, sequenced in a study of blood T cell repertoires in COVID-19. This table comes from immunoSEQ multiplex PCR, and its TCRdb copy is limited to in-frame clones, with some not included. The table includes about 160,000 clones, 75% to 90% detected once. Sequencing was performed on peripheral blood. The receptors were gathered from a woman aged 55-69 years with active or convalescent COVID-19.

The genes are TRBV6-6 and TRBJ2-7; 8 bases fit TRBD2. CDR3 length equals 14 residues. The V gene's germline CDR1 is MNHNY and CDR2 SVGAGI (reference sequence). V gave up 6 bases and J gave up 4 bases; unmatched junction bases: 8. CDR3: CASRGAGVGYEQYF. The CDR3 DNA reads as TGTGCCAGCAGGGGAGCGGGGGTTGGGTACGAGCAGTACTTC.

The CDR3: CASSLGRNTEAFF. The CDR3 DNA follows: TGTGCCAGCAGCTTGGGGAGGAACACTGAAGCTTTCTTT. The chain has TRBV5-6 and TRBJ1-1; D remains ambiguous. The CDR3 is 13 residues long. With 0 bases removed from V and 1 base from J, the gap between germline ends came to 4 bases. Germline CDR1 SGHDT, CDR2 YYEEEE.

V usage is TRBV19 and J usage is TRBJ1-6; TRBD1 matches at 7 bases. There are 14 residues in the CDR3. Germline V gene data show CDR1 as LNHDA and CDR2 as SQIVND (reference sequence). The V and J ends lost 6 bases and 5 bases, in that order; junction bases with no gene match: 4. The CDR3 here is CASSHDRDNSPLHF. The CDR3 bases are TGTGCCAGTAGCCACGACAGGGATAATTCACCCCTCCACTTT.

The CDR3 region is CASSLASAGAYGYTF. CDR3 in DNA: TGCGCCAGCAGCTTGGCCTCGGCAGGGGCCTACGGCTACACCTTC. The chain combines TRBV5-1 with TRBJ1-2, with a possible D match to TRBD1 (6 bases). The germline V gene has CDR1 SGHRS and CDR2 YFSETQ. Deletions cut 0 bases from V and 8 bases from J, with 17 bases between. This CDR3 contains 15 residues. Looking up the rest from reference TRBV5-1 and TRBJ1-2 gives the full variable domain: KAGVTQTPRYLIKTRGQQVTLSCSPISGHRSVSWYQQTPGQGLQFLFEYFSETQRNKGNFPGRFSGRQFSNSRSEMNVSTLELGDSALYLCASSLASAGAYGYTFGSGTRLTVV.

V and J are TRBV4-1 and TRBJ1-5; D uncertain. The CDR3 has 13 amino acids. In germline, CDR1 is MGHRA, CDR2 YSYEKL. V lost 4 bases, J lost 6 bases, and 10 bases lay in between. CDR3 sequence (DNA): TGCGCCAGCAGCCCCTTCCTAGGTCAGCCCCAGCATTTT. It specifies CASSPFLGQPQHF.

The genes are TRBV30 and TRBJ1-5; D uncertain. CDR3 length equals 13 residues. Trimming left V 1 base short and J 6 bases short, with 10 bases between. Germline CDR1 is GTSNPN and CDR2 is SVGIG (reference sequence). The CDR3 DNA reads TGTGCCTGGAGTGCGGCGGATGCTCAGCCCCAGCATTTT. Amino acids: CAWSAADAQPQHF.

V usage is TRBV6-5 and J usage is TRBJ1-4; D gene uncertain. Germline V gene sequence: CDR1 MNHEY, CDR2 SVGAGI. The length of the CDR3 is 15 residues. The V gene lost 10 bases and the J gene lost 0 bases, with 15 bases spanning the gap. The CDR3 nucleotides read TGTGCCACCCGTCACGGTATTGCAACTAATGAAAAACTGTTTTTT. It yields the protein CATRHGIATNEKLFF.

The genes are TRBV7-9 and TRBJ1-5; TRBD1 matches 7 bases. Germline lookup yields CDR1 SEHNR and CDR2 FQNEAQ (reference sequence). V shed 5 bases and J 3 bases; nucleotides not matched to a gene: 13. The length of the CDR3 is 17 residues. CDR3: CASSQTFSRGVNQPQHF. The CDR3 coding sequence is TGTGCCAGCAGCCAGACATTCTCCAGGGGGGTCAATCAGCCCCAGCATTTT.

This chain uses TRBV10-3 with TRBJ1-6; the match to TRBD1 covers 8 bases. CDR1 and CDR2 (germline): ENHRY, SYGVKD. J was trimmed by 9 bases and V by 5 bases; bases with no gene match: 6. The CDR3 contains 14 residues. The CDR3: CAISLGQDLSPLHF. The CDR3 nucleotides are TGTGCCATCAGTTTGGGACAGGACCTTTCACCCCTCCACTTT.